Listed below are T cell receptor beta chains from one sample, sequenced in a study of blood T cell repertoires in COVID-19. Libraries were prepared by immunoSEQ multiplex PCR; TCRdb keeps only in-frame clonotypes and omits some of them. This table holds 300,000 to 450,000 clones, roughly 80% found once. Sample: peripheral blood. All receptors derive from a human donor with acute or convalescent COVID-19. The donor label of this sample is uncertain. Both conserved end residues are part of each CDR3. D genes are given only for firm matches. Rows give clone size only sometimes, using once, few, many, or a class for an expanded clone.

D gene	J gene	clone size	V gene	CDR3 DNA	CDR3 protein
NA	TRBJ2-7	NA	TRBV27	TGTGCCAGCAGTTCCGGGGCGGGGCTTTACGAGCAGTACTTC	CASSSGAGLYEQYF
NA	TRBJ1-1	NA	TRBV5-1	TGCGCCAGCAGCCAAAACCCAGGGGTCCCTGAAGCTTTCTTT	CASSQNPGVPEAFF
TRBD2	TRBJ2-1	NA	TRBV7-9	TGTGCCAGCAGCTCCGGGACTAGCGGGAGAGGGCAGTTCTTC	CASSSGTSGRGQFF
NA	TRBJ2-1	NA	TRBV5-1	TGCGCCAGCAGCTTGGTAGGGGACATTAGCTCCTACAATGAGCAGTTCTTC	CASSLVGDISSYNEQFF
TRBD1	TRBJ2-7	few	TRBV5-6	TGTGCCAGCAGCTTCCTGGGGACAGGGGGCGCGGAGTACTTC	CASSFLGTGGAEYF
NA	TRBJ2-7	NA	TRBV5-4	TGTGCCAGCAGCTTGGAAGTGTGGACAGACCGCTCCTACGAGCAGTACTTC	CASSLEVWTDRSYEQYF
NA	TRBJ1-5	few	TRBV19	TGTGCCAGTAGTATCCGCCCTCAGGGGATGGGGAATCAGCCCCAGCATTTT	CASSIRPQGMGNQPQHF
TRBD1	TRBJ1-6	NA	TRBV18	TGTGCCAGCTCACCTCCGGGACAGGGACGTAATTCACCCCTCCACTTT	CASSPPGQGRNSPLHF
NA	TRBJ1-2	NA	TRBV14	TGTGCCAGCAGCCCCCCTCCCCCAGTGGGCGGCTACACCTTC	CASSPPPPVGGYTF
NA	TRBJ1-5	NA	TRBV30	TGTGCCTGGAGTAGCGGCGGGAATCAGCCCCAGCATTTT	CAWSSGGNQPQHF
NA	TRBJ2-2	few	TRBV18	TGTGCCAGCTCACCACCGGAGGGGCGGACGACCGGGGAGCTGTTTTTT	CASSPPEGRTTGELFF
TRBD2	TRBJ2-1	NA	TRBV11-2	TGTGCCAGCAGCTTAGACGGGAGGGCCTACAATGAGCAGTTCTTC	CASSLDGRAYNEQFF
NA	TRBJ1-5	NA	TRBV4-1	TGCGCCAGCAGCCAGTCAGGACAGCATAGCAATCAGCCCCAGCATTTT	CASSQSGQHSNQPQHF
NA	TRBJ2-1	NA	TRBV2	TGTGCCAGCCGTTCCTCGGCGGTCGGACAGTTCTTC	CASRSSAVGQFF
NA	TRBJ1-2	NA	TRBV25-1	TGTGCCAGCAGTTCGGGACCGGGGGTAGGCTACACCTTC	CASSSGPGVGYTF
TRBD1	TRBJ1-1	NA	TRBV11-2	TGTGCCAGCAGCCAAACAGGGGGCAGGATGAACACTGAAGCTTTCTTT	CASSQTGGRMNTEAFF
NA	TRBJ1-1	medium-sized	TRBV6-5	TGTGCCAGCAGTTACGGGGGGGGCGGAACTGAAGCTTTCTTT	CASSYGGGGTEAFF
TRBD1	TRBJ1-1	NA	TRBV10-1	TGCGCCAGCAGTGATACCGGGACAGGGAACACTGAAGCTTTCTTT	CASSDTGTGNTEAFF
TRBD1	TRBJ1-2	NA	TRBV5-1	TGCGCCAGCAGCGCGGGACAGATCTATGGCTACACCTTC	CASSAGQIYGYTF
TRBD2	TRBJ2-3	NA	TRBV5-6	TGTGCCAGCAGCTTGCTAGCGGGGGATTGGACAGATACGCAGTATTTT	CASSLLAGDWTDTQYF
NA	TRBJ1-2	NA	TRBV10-2	TGCGCCAGCAGTGATTCTCGGGGGGCGTTTAACTATGGCTACACCTTC	CASSDSRGAFNYGYTF
TRBD1	TRBJ1-1	once	TRBV6-6	TGTGCCAGCAGTTACAGTCCGGCAGGGGGCGCGGGTGAAGCTTTCTTT	CASSYSPAGGAGEAFF
TRBD1	TRBJ2-2	NA	TRBV24-1	TGTGCCACCGGGGCAGGGGGAACCGGGGAGCTGTTTTTT	CATGAGGTGELFF
NA	TRBJ1-1	NA	TRBV2	TGTGCCAGCAGTTCGAAAAGGGGGAACACTGAAGCTTTCTTT	CASSSKRGNTEAFF
NA	TRBJ1-2	NA	TRBV7-9	TGTGCCAGGACCCCAGTGGGGCAGACCGACTATGGCTACACCTTC	CARTPVGQTDYGYTF
NA	TRBJ1-1	NA	TRBV12-3/TRBV12-4	TGTGCCAGCAGTCGGACGGGGAGTGAAGCTTTCTTT	CASSRTGSEAFF
NA	TRBJ2-1	NA	TRBV28	TGTGCCAGCAGGTACGGACGAGCGGTCAGGGGTGAGCAGTTCTTC	CASRYGRAVRGEQFF
TRBD2	TRBJ2-1	few	TRBV5-5	TGTGCCAGCAGCTTAAGCGGGGGTCGCTACAATGAGCAGTTCTTC	CASSLSGGRYNEQFF
NA	TRBJ2-7	once	TRBV6-5	TGTGCCAGCAGCCGGGACTGGGGACCTTCCTACGAGCAGTACTTC	CASSRDWGPSYEQYF
TRBD2	TRBJ2-1	NA	TRBV24-1	TGTGCCACCAGTGATTTGAAGCCGGGACTAGCGGGAGGTGAGCAGTTCTTC	CATSDLKPGLAGGEQFF
NA	TRBJ2-7	NA	TRBV7-8	TGTGCCAGCAGCTTAGCTGGCGCCGGGACTTCCTACGAGCAGTACTTC	CASSLAGAGTSYEQYF
TRBD2	TRBJ2-7	NA	TRBV29-1	TGCAGCGCCCAAGGTACTAGCGGGAGCTCCTACGAGCAGTACTTC	CSAQGTSGSSYEQYF